This T cell receptor beta chain was identified during a study of T cell responses to AZD1222 COVID-19 vaccine. The protocol was immunoSEQ multiplex PCR, while the TCRdb copy is restricted to in-frame clones and leaves out a portion. The table records 150,000 or so clones, roughly 94% of them present only once. The CDR3 has 15 residues. The V segment lost 6 bases and the J segment 6 bases; nucleotides outside the gene matches: 6. Germline lookup yields CDR1 LNHDA and CDR2 SQIVND (reference sequence). Study-level findings and limits: An increase in Spike-specific TCR breadth and depth was observed after two AZD1222 doses. Baseline seropositivity occurred in only a handful of AZD1222 recipients. Nearly half of spike-specific TCRs reportedly target unmutated variant regions.

Notes on this clone: The antigen remains undetermined.

The sample in question was peripheral blood, obtained on day 0 of AZD1222 vaccination. This chain joins TRBV19 and TRBJ2-1, with TRBD2 matching 12 bases. This TCR came from an adult in good health. Written as DNA, the CDR3 is TGTGCCAGTAGGTTGACTAGCGGGAGTTTCAATGAGCAGTTCTTC. Protein: CASRLTSGSFNEQFF.